Listed below are T cell receptor beta chains from one sample, sequenced in a study of Graves' ophthalmopathy and Graves' hyperthyroidism. Each CDR3 protein is one row after TCRdb ran MiXCR on the multiplex PCR reads. The profile covers roughly 700,000 distinct CDR3 sequences, with roughly two fifths appearing a single time and roughly 46% taken by the ten largest. Source material: peripheral blood. Receptor source: an adult man with Graves' ophthalmopathy. CDR3s include the opening cysteine and the closing phenylalanine or tryptophan. Fields, in order: J gene, V gene, clone size, D gene, CDR3 DNA, CDR3 protein. D genes are given only for firm matches. Clone size is shown for a subset of rows, as once, few, many or a class of expanded clone.

TRBJ2-5 | TRBV2 | NA | NA | TGTGCCAGCAGTGAATGGGGCAACGGGGAGACCCAGTACTTC | CASSEWGNGETQYF
TRBJ1-1 | TRBV6-5 | NA | NA | TGTGCCAGCAGTTACTCGACCAGAGTTAACACTGAAGCTTTCTTT | CASSYSTRVNTEAFF
TRBJ2-7 | TRBV5-6 | NA | NA | TGTGCCAGCAGCCACGGGACCCCTGCTCAGCAGTACTTC | CASSHGTPAQQYF
TRBJ2-7 | TRBV29-1 | many | NA | TGCAGCGTTAAGCTCTTAACGCGCCACGAGCAGTACTTC | CSVKLLTRHEQYF
TRBJ1-3 | TRBV2 | NA | TRBD1 | TGTGCCAGCAGAGGACAGGGGACGAAGGGAAACACCATATATTTT | CASRGQGTKGNTIYF
TRBJ1-5 | TRBV5-5 | few | NA | TGTGCCAGCAGCTTTCGTTCCGGTAATCAGCCCCAGCATTTT | CASSFRSGNQPQHF
TRBJ2-7 | TRBV29-1 | NA | NA | TGCAGCGTTGAGGCAGTCGGCCACGAGCAGTACTTC | CSVEAVGHEQYF
TRBJ2-7 | TRBV29-1 | many | NA | TGCAGCGTTGAAGTCGTCAGGGCAGGCGAGCAGTACTTC | CSVEVVRAGEQYF
TRBJ1-1 | TRBV7-2 | many | NA | TGTGCCAGCAGCTTAGGTTGGGTTACCGAAGCTTTCTTT | CASSLGWVTEAFF
TRBJ2-5 | TRBV25-1 | many | TRBD1 | TGTGCCAGCAGTGAATTTCCGCGGGGACAGGTGGGACAAGAGACCCAGTACTTC | CASSEFPRGQVGQETQYF
TRBJ2-5 | TRBV2 | NA | NA | TGTGCCAGCAGCGACGGCTCCAGTAGGAGAGAGACCCAGTACTTC | CASSDGSSRRETQYF
TRBJ1-5 | TRBV24-1 | few | NA | TGTGCCACCAGTGACCCAGGGCTCGGTAATCAGCCCCAGCATTTT | CATSDPGLGNQPQHF
TRBJ1-4 | TRBV12-3/TRBV12-4 | NA | NA | TGTGCCAGCAGTTTCCTAAGACTGGGGGAAAAACTGTTTTTT | CASSFLRLGEKLFF
TRBJ2-5 | TRBV7-9 | NA | TRBD1 | TGTGCCAGCAGCCCCGACAGGGCCCAGCCCCAGTACTTC | CASSPDRAQPQYF
TRBJ2-7 | TRBV10-3 | many | TRBD2 | TGTGCCAGCAGTCCTTCAGCGGGGGAGCAGTACTTC | CASSPSAGEQYF
TRBJ2-5 | TRBV19 | NA | NA | TGTGCCAGTAGTATTTCCAGATGGCAGACCCAGTACTTC | CASSISRWQTQYF
TRBJ1-2 | TRBV9 | NA | NA | TGTGCCAGCAGCGTAGGGTCGGGTTTTGGCTATGGCTACACCTTC | CASSVGSGFGYGYTF
TRBJ1-5 | TRBV6-5 | many | NA | TGTGCCAGCAGTCTCAGGCAGGGTGGCAATCAGCCCCAGCATTTT | CASSLRQGGNQPQHF
TRBJ1-6 | TRBV6-6 | NA | NA | TGTGCCAGCAGTTACTACGTTCTAACATCGCCCCTCCACTTT | CASSYYVLTSPLHF
TRBJ2-7 | TRBV9 | NA | TRBD1 | TGTGCCAGCAGCGTAGGGACAGGGGATAACGAGCAGTACTTC | CASSVGTGDNEQYF
TRBJ1-6 | TRBV7-9 | many | NA | TGTGCCAGCAGCTTAGGGCCTCGTTCACCCCTCCACTTT | CASSLGPRSPLHF
TRBJ1-5 | TRBV19 | few | NA | TGTGCCAGTAGATCCGATAATAGCAATCAGCCCCAGCATTTT | CASRSDNSNQPQHF
TRBJ1-4 | TRBV10-3 | once | NA | TGTGCCAGCAGTTTCGCATACCGGGACTTGCAAGCGACTAATGAAAAACTGTTTTTT | CASSFAYRDLQATNEKLFF